This entry is about one TCR beta chain. Its specificity is unknown. The use of a sample-barcoded 5' primer and a J-beta primer mix characterized a second PCR of about 6 to 12 cycles. A template-switch adaptor with 12 random nucleotides tagged each cDNA molecule. TCRdb itself ran the 5' RACE reads through MiXCR, one entry per CDR3 protein. The sample consists of 1.8 million or so distinct CDR3 sequences, about two fifths of them appearing once. This sample stems from a study of blood T cells in healthy people across ages. General study points: Roughly linear declines in TCR beta diversity per million T cells occurred with age. Long-lived and aged donors differed, with more naive CD4+ cells and higher diversity in the long-lived.

Source material: blood. The sequence came from a human donor in good health.

In DNA form, the CDR3 reads TGTGCCAGTTCGGGCGGGGTCACAGATACGCAGTATTTT. Translating it yields CASSGGVTDTQYF. The chain employs TRBV6-6 and TRBJ2-3; D may be TRBD2 (6 bases). The length of the CDR3 is 13 residues. V lost 9 bases and J 2 bases, leaving 12 bases between the germline ends. Germline CDR1 is MNHNY and CDR2 is SVGAGI (reference sequence).